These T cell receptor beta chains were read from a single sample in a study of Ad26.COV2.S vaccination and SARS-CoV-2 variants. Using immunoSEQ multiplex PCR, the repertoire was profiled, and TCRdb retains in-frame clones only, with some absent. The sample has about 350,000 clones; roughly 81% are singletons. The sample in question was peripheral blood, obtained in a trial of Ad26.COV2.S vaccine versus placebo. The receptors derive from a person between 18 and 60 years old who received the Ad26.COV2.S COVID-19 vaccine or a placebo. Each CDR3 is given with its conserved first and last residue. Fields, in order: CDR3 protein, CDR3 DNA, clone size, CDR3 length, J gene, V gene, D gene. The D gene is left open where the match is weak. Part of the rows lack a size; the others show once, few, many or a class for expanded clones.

CDR3aa: CASSYDNSGEKLFF; CDR3nt: TGTGCCAGCAGCTACGACAACTCAGGGGAAAAACTGTTTTTT; abundance: few; len: 14; j_gene: TRBJ1-4; v_gene: TRBV6-5; d_gene: -
CDR3aa: CASSFGGIGDSNQPQHF; CDR3nt: TGTGCCAGCAGCTTCGGTGGGATAGGGGATAGCAATCAGCCCCAGCATTTT; abundance: -; len: 17; j_gene: TRBJ1-5; v_gene: TRBV5-6; d_gene: -
CDR3aa: CASSREWNEKLFF; CDR3nt: TGTGCCAGCTCCAGGGAATGGAATGAAAAACTGTTTTTT; abundance: few; len: 13; j_gene: TRBJ1-4; v_gene: TRBV18; d_gene: -
CDR3aa: CASSLGLAGGYEQYF; CDR3nt: TGTGCCAGCAGCTTGGGACTAGCGGGAGGTTACGAGCAGTACTTC; abundance: -; len: 15; j_gene: TRBJ2-7; v_gene: TRBV7-2; d_gene: TRBD2
CDR3aa: CASAATASYEQYF; CDR3nt: TGTGCCAGCGCCGCGACAGCCTCCTACGAGCAGTACTTC; abundance: once; len: 13; j_gene: TRBJ2-7; v_gene: TRBV18; d_gene: -
CDR3aa: CASSQDFRLAGPYEQYF; CDR3nt: TGCGCCAGCAGCCAAGATTTTCGACTAGCGGGTCCCTACGAGCAGTACTTC; abundance: once; len: 17; j_gene: TRBJ2-7; v_gene: TRBV4-1; d_gene: TRBD2
CDR3aa: CASSLGTPGRETQYF; CDR3nt: TGTGCCAGCAGCTTAGGGACCCCAGGGAGAGAGACCCAGTACTTC; abundance: -; len: 15; j_gene: TRBJ2-5; v_gene: TRBV7-9; d_gene: -
CDR3aa: CASTPRGLQETQYF; CDR3nt: TGTGCCAGCACCCCCCGCGGATTACAAGAGACCCAGTACTTC; abundance: -; len: 14; j_gene: TRBJ2-5; v_gene: TRBV6-2/TRBV6-3; d_gene: -
CDR3aa: CASSPRQLQYEQYF; CDR3nt: TGTGCCAGCAGCCCTCGACAGCTACAGTACGAGCAGTACTTC; abundance: few; len: 14; j_gene: TRBJ2-7; v_gene: TRBV7-9; d_gene: -
CDR3aa: CASTRDSTDTQYF; CDR3nt: TGTGCCAGCACCCGGGACAGCACAGATACGCAGTATTTT; abundance: -; len: 13; j_gene: TRBJ2-3; v_gene: TRBV7-9; d_gene: -
CDR3aa: CAISGGTEAFF; CDR3nt: TGTGCCATCAGTGGGGGCACTGAAGCTTTCTTT; abundance: once; len: 11; j_gene: TRBJ1-1; v_gene: TRBV10-3; d_gene: -
CDR3aa: CASSIIFNGRSYNEQFF; CDR3nt: TGTGCCAGTAGTATAATCTTCAACGGGCGCTCCTACAATGAGCAGTTCTTC; abundance: -; len: 17; j_gene: TRBJ2-1; v_gene: TRBV19; d_gene: -
CDR3aa: CATQSAEGAYEQYF; CDR3nt: TGTGCCACCCAGAGCGCGGAGGGGGCGTACGAGCAGTACTTC; abundance: once; len: 14; j_gene: TRBJ2-7; v_gene: TRBV10-3; d_gene: -
CDR3aa: CASSPLAGGAANTGELFF; CDR3nt: TGTGCCAGCAGCCCCCTAGCGGGGGGGGCCGCGAACACCGGGGAGCTGTTTTTT; abundance: -; len: 18; j_gene: TRBJ2-2; v_gene: TRBV5-4; d_gene: TRBD2
CDR3aa: CASSVTDLATNEKLFF; CDR3nt: TGTGCCAGCAGCGTAACGGACCTTGCAACTAATGAAAAACTGTTTTTT; abundance: -; len: 16; j_gene: TRBJ1-4; v_gene: TRBV9; d_gene: -
CDR3aa: CASSLGHLNYGYTF; CDR3nt: TGTGCCAGCAGCTTAGGTCACCTCAACTATGGCTACACCTTC; abundance: -; len: 14; j_gene: TRBJ1-2; v_gene: TRBV7-2; d_gene: -
CDR3aa: CASSRSRFSNEQFF; CDR3nt: TGTGCCAGCAGCCGGAGTCGCTTTAGCAATGAGCAGTTCTTC; abundance: -; len: 14; j_gene: TRBJ2-1; v_gene: TRBV3-1/TRBV3-2; d_gene: -
CDR3aa: CAWDQGQGYETQYF; CDR3nt: TGTGCCTGGGACCAGGGACAGGGGTATGAGACCCAGTACTTC; abundance: -; len: 14; j_gene: TRBJ2-5; v_gene: TRBV30; d_gene: TRBD1
CDR3aa: CASRTGTDQSSPLHF; CDR3nt: TGTGCCAGCCGGACCGGGACAGACCAGAGTTCACCCCTCCACTTT; abundance: -; len: 15; j_gene: TRBJ1-6; v_gene: TRBV27; d_gene: TRBD1
CDR3aa: CASSEVYEQYF; CDR3nt: TGTGCCAGCAGCGAGGTCTACGAGCAGTACTTC; abundance: -; len: 11; j_gene: TRBJ2-7; v_gene: TRBV7-9; d_gene: -
CDR3aa: CASSDGHSYEQYF; CDR3nt: TGCGCCAGCAGTGACGGACACTCCTACGAGCAGTACTTC; abundance: -; len: 13; j_gene: TRBJ2-7; v_gene: TRBV10-2; d_gene: -
CDR3aa: CASSWSPAGEIDTQYF; CDR3nt: TGCGCCAGCAGCTGGAGCCCAGCGGGAGAGATAGATACGCAGTATTTT; abundance: -; len: 16; j_gene: TRBJ2-3; v_gene: TRBV5-1; d_gene: TRBD2
CDR3aa: CASSNPLLGTGELFF; CDR3nt: TGTGCCAGCAGCAACCCCTTACTAGGGACCGGGGAGCTGTTTTTT; abundance: -; len: 15; j_gene: TRBJ2-2; v_gene: TRBV7-9; d_gene: -
CDR3aa: CSARRDRDQPQHF; CDR3nt: TGCAGCGCCCGGCGGGACAGGGATCAGCCCCAGCATTTT; abundance: -; len: 13; j_gene: TRBJ1-5; v_gene: TRBV29-1; d_gene: TRBD1
CDR3aa: CASSGGELAGGLNEQFF; CDR3nt: TGTGCCAGCAGCGGAGGAGAACTAGCGGGAGGACTCAATGAGCAGTTCTTC; abundance: -; len: 17; j_gene: TRBJ2-1; v_gene: TRBV9; d_gene: TRBD2
CDR3aa: CASSSRTGRGEKLFF; CDR3nt: TGTGCCAGCAGCTCCCGGACAGGGCGGGGGGAAAAACTGTTTTTT; abundance: -; len: 15; j_gene: TRBJ1-4; v_gene: TRBV11-2; d_gene: TRBD1
CDR3aa: CASSLAGNNSPLHF; CDR3nt: TGTGCCAGCAGCTTAGCAGGGAACAATTCACCCCTCCACTTT; abundance: -; len: 14; j_gene: TRBJ1-6; v_gene: TRBV7-9; d_gene: -
CDR3aa: CASSYSSGGTQYF; CDR3nt: TGTGCCAGCAGTTACTCGAGTGGGGGTACGCAGTATTTT; abundance: -; len: 13; j_gene: TRBJ2-3; v_gene: TRBV6-2/TRBV6-3; d_gene: -
CDR3aa: CASSPQTGGNTGELFF; CDR3nt: TGTGCCAGCAGCCCTCAGACAGGGGGCAACACCGGGGAGCTGTTTTTT; abundance: -; len: 16; j_gene: TRBJ2-2; v_gene: TRBV9; d_gene: TRBD1
CDR3aa: CASSEVRGNTGELFF; CDR3nt: TGTGCCAGCAGCGAGGTGCGGGGGAACACCGGGGAGCTGTTTTTT; abundance: -; len: 15; j_gene: TRBJ2-2; v_gene: TRBV25-1; d_gene: -
CDR3aa: CASAGQYTEAFF; CDR3nt: TGCGCCAGCGCCGGGCAGTACACTGAAGCTTTCTTT; abundance: -; len: 12; j_gene: TRBJ1-1; v_gene: TRBV10-2; d_gene: -
CDR3aa: CASSLVEGTQPQHF; CDR3nt: TGTGCCAGCAGCTTAGTCGAGGGGACTCAGCCCCAGCATTTT; abundance: -; len: 14; j_gene: TRBJ1-5; v_gene: TRBV7-2; d_gene: -
CDR3aa: CASSYASSEQYF; CDR3nt: TGTGCCAGCAGTTACGCGTCTTCCGAGCAGTACTTC; abundance: once; len: 12; j_gene: TRBJ2-7; v_gene: TRBV6-2/TRBV6-3; d_gene: -
CDR3aa: CASGSGGTDTQYF; CDR3nt: TGTGCCAGCGGTAGCGGGGGCACAGATACGCAGTATTTT; abundance: -; len: 13; j_gene: TRBJ2-3; v_gene: TRBV2; d_gene: TRBD2
CDR3aa: CASSQVSGAYEQYF; CDR3nt: TGTGCCAGCAGCCAGGTCTCAGGCGCCTACGAGCAGTACTTC; abundance: -; len: 14; j_gene: TRBJ2-7; v_gene: TRBV7-2; d_gene: -
CDR3aa: CASSFSRRRGAAFGYTF; CDR3nt: TGTGCCAGCAGTTTTTCACGTCGGCGAGGGGCAGCTTTTGGCTACACCTTC; abundance: -; len: 17; j_gene: TRBJ1-2; v_gene: TRBV28; d_gene: -
CDR3aa: CASSLDGETQYF; CDR3nt: TGTGCCAGCAGCTTAGATGGAGAGACCCAGTACTTC; abundance: -; len: 12; j_gene: TRBJ2-5; v_gene: TRBV11-3; d_gene: -
CDR3aa: CASSWGTGTLNTEAFF; CDR3nt: TGTGCCAGCAGCTGGGGGACAGGAACCTTGAACACTGAAGCTTTCTTT; abundance: -; len: 16; j_gene: TRBJ1-1; v_gene: TRBV9; d_gene: TRBD1
CDR3aa: CASSSGQGNTGELFF; CDR3nt: TGCGCCAGCAGCTCGGGACAGGGAAACACCGGGGAGCTGTTTTTT; abundance: few; len: 15; j_gene: TRBJ2-2; v_gene: TRBV5-1; d_gene: TRBD1
CDR3aa: CASSPRTATGELFF; CDR3nt: TGTGCCAGCAGCCCTCGTACAGCCACCGGGGAGCTGTTTTTT; abundance: -; len: 14; j_gene: TRBJ2-2; v_gene: TRBV3-1/TRBV3-2; d_gene: -
CDR3aa: CATSRDRGAYNEQFF; CDR3nt: TGTGCCACCAGCAGGGACAGGGGGGCTTACAATGAGCAGTTCTTC; abundance: -; len: 15; j_gene: TRBJ2-1; v_gene: TRBV24-1; d_gene: TRBD1
CDR3aa: CASSQDGLAGVYEQYF; CDR3nt: TGTGCCAGCAGCCAAGACGGACTAGCGGGAGTTTACGAGCAGTACTTC; abundance: -; len: 16; j_gene: TRBJ2-7; v_gene: TRBV3-1/TRBV3-2; d_gene: TRBD2
CDR3aa: CASSHPPLGGDEQFF; CDR3nt: TGTGCCAGCAGCCACCCTCCTCTGGGGGGAGATGAGCAGTTCTTC; abundance: -; len: 15; j_gene: TRBJ2-1; v_gene: TRBV3-1/TRBV3-2; d_gene: -
CDR3aa: CASRPTGTSGFNEQFF; CDR3nt: TGTGCCAGCAGACCTACCGGGACTAGCGGATTCAATGAGCAGTTCTTC; abundance: -; len: 16; j_gene: TRBJ2-1; v_gene: TRBV28; d_gene: TRBD2
CDR3aa: CASSLVGVEAFF; CDR3nt: TGTGCCAGCAGCTTAGTAGGGGTAGAAGCTTTCTTT; abundance: once; len: 12; j_gene: TRBJ1-1; v_gene: TRBV7-9; d_gene: -
CDR3aa: CASPSGRGEDTQYF; CDR3nt: TGTGCCAGCCCTAGCGGGAGAGGTGAAGATACGCAGTATTTT; abundance: -; len: 14; j_gene: TRBJ2-3; v_gene: TRBV2; d_gene: TRBD2
CDR3aa: CASSDKGYTQKLFF; CDR3nt: TGTGCCAGCAGTGATAAAGGGTATACGCAAAAACTGTTTTTT; abundance: -; len: 14; j_gene: TRBJ1-4; v_gene: TRBV25-1; d_gene: -
CDR3aa: CAWGEGFSSPLHF; CDR3nt: TGTGCCTGGGGGGAAGGTTTCAGTTCACCCCTCCACTTT; abundance: -; len: 13; j_gene: TRBJ1-6; v_gene: TRBV30; d_gene: -